The rows below give T cell receptor beta chains drawn from one sample of a study of human T cells and chemical hapten exposure. TCRdb fed the RACE reads into MiXCR, producing one record per CDR3 protein. The table has 130,000 or so distinct CDR3 sequences, approximately 10% seen once. Source: whole blood, taken in connection with sensitization to the hapten diphenylcyclopropenone (DPC). The receptor set was obtained from a woman in her forties or fifties with alopecia areata. Some clones in this sample may be carry-over from other donors' samples. The CDR3 runs from the conserved cysteine through the conserved F or W. D genes are given only for firm matches. Clone size is given for some rows only: seen once, a few or many times, or a class if the clone is expanded.

-	TRBV7-9	TRBJ1-6	16	-	TGTGCCAGCAGCCCAGGCGGGGGGGGCGATAATTCACCCCTCCACTTT	CASSPGGGGDNSPLHF
TRBD1	TRBV5-1	TRBJ1-1	15	-	TGCGCCAGCAGCGGGGACAGGGCCCGGAACACTGAAGCTTTCTTT	CASSGDRARNTEAFF
-	TRBV2	TRBJ1-4	12	-	TGTGCCAGCAGCGTGTGGAATGAAAAACTGTTTTTT	CASSVWNEKLFF
TRBD1	TRBV29-1	TRBJ1-2	15	few	TGCAGCGTTCTCCCTCCGGGACAGGGTTTAAATGGCTACACCTTC	CSVLPPGQGLNGYTF
-	TRBV12-3/TRBV12-4	TRBJ2-7	14	many	TGTGCCAGCAGTTTCGGAGGACTATCCTCCGAGCAGTACTTC	CASSFGGLSSEQYF
TRBD1	TRBV12-3/TRBV12-4	TRBJ1-1	24	few	TGTGCCAGCAGTTTTGCCTACAACTACGGGGGACAGGGGTCCGCTACCCTTATGAACACTGAAGCTTTCTTT	CASSFAYNYGGQGSATLMNTEAFF
TRBD2	TRBV7-6	TRBJ2-3	20	-	TGTGCCAGCAGCCGACGAAGGACTAGCGGGGGGGCTGGGTCCGCGGATACGCAGTATTTT	CASSRRRTSGGAGSADTQYF
-	TRBV7-3	TRBJ2-7	13	many	TGTGCCAGCAGCTTAGTAGGGTCCCACGAGCAGTACTTC	CASSLVGSHEQYF
-	TRBV6-1	TRBJ1-1	12	many	TGTGCCAGCAGTCCTACAGGGTATGAAGCTTTCTTT	CASSPTGYEAFF
TRBD2	TRBV12-3/TRBV12-4	TRBJ2-3	11	few	TGTGCCAGCCGTAGCGGGGGGCCCTCGTATTTT	CASRSGGPSYF
-	TRBV3-1	TRBJ1-1	11	few	TGTGCCAGCGCGGCGAGGACTGAAGCTTTCTTT	CASAARTEAFF
-	TRBV10-2	TRBJ1-4	17	-	TGCGCCAGCAGTCCTTCCCCCCCGGGGTTCTTTAATGAAAAACTGTTTTTT	CASSPSPPGFFNEKLFF
TRBD1	TRBV5-4	TRBJ2-3	14	-	TGTGCCAGCAGCAGCAGGGGGTACGCAGATACGCAGTATTTT	CASSSRGYADTQYF
-	TRBV21-1	TRBJ1-3	13	-	TGTGCCAGCAGCAAAGCACCGTTGGGCACCATATATTTT	CASSKAPLGTIYF
-	TRBV10-2	TRBJ2-7	13	few	TGCGCCAGCAGTGAGTCGGGATTCTACGAGCAGTACTTC	CASSESGFYEQYF
-	TRBV2	TRBJ2-2	11	many	TGTGCCAGCACCCAAGACGGGGAGCTGTTTTTT	CASTQDGELFF
-	TRBV30	TRBJ2-2	14	few	TGTGCCTGGAGTAAACTCGGAGGGCCCGGGGAGCTGTTTTTT	CAWSKLGGPGELFF
TRBD1	TRBV2	TRBJ1-1	14	-	TGTGCCAGGACCTTACAGGGGGAGGGCACTGAAGCTTTCTTT	CARTLQGEGTEAFF
-	TRBV6-2/TRBV6-3	TRBJ2-7	14	medium-sized	TGTGCCAGCAGTTATCGGGACGGTTCCTACGAGCAGTACTTC	CASSYRDGSYEQYF
TRBD1	TRBV4-3	TRBJ1-4	16	few	TGCGCCAGCAGCCAAGTCCGGGACAGGGGCTATGAAAAACTGTTTTTT	CASSQVRDRGYEKLFF
-	TRBV7-9	TRBJ1-1	14	many	TGTGCCAGCAGCTTGGGGGGCAGGAACACTGAAGCTTTCTTT	CASSLGGRNTEAFF
-	TRBV24-1	TRBJ2-3	12	many	TGTGCCACCAGTGGCAACACAGATACGCAGTATTTT	CATSGNTDTQYF
-	TRBV28	TRBJ1-2	14	-	TGTGCCAGCAGTTTAGGCAGGGCGGATTACGGCTACACCTTC	CASSLGRADYGYTF
TRBD1	TRBV2	TRBJ2-3	12	-	TGTGCCAGCGGACAGGGGCTTGATACGCAGTATTTT	CASGQGLDTQYF
-	TRBV6-6	TRBJ2-2	15	few	TGTGCCAGCAGGGGGCTAACCGGTAGCACCGGGGAGCTGTTTTTT	CASRGLTGSTGELFF
-	TRBV4-1	TRBJ2-5	14	few	TGCGCCAGCAGCCAAGATTTCCTTTTAGAGACCCAGTACTTC	CASSQDFLLETQYF
-	TRBV10-3	TRBJ2-5	14	-	TGTGCCATCAGTGAGCCGGAGGGCCGAGAGACCCAGTACTTC	CAISEPEGRETQYF
-	TRBV9	TRBJ1-6	13	few	TGTGCCAGCAGCGTAGGGGATAATTCACCCCTCCACTTT	CASSVGDNSPLHF
-	TRBV7-6	TRBJ1-4	14	-	TGTGCCAGCAGCTTAGGACCGAAGAATGAAAAACTGTTTTTT	CASSLGPKNEKLFF